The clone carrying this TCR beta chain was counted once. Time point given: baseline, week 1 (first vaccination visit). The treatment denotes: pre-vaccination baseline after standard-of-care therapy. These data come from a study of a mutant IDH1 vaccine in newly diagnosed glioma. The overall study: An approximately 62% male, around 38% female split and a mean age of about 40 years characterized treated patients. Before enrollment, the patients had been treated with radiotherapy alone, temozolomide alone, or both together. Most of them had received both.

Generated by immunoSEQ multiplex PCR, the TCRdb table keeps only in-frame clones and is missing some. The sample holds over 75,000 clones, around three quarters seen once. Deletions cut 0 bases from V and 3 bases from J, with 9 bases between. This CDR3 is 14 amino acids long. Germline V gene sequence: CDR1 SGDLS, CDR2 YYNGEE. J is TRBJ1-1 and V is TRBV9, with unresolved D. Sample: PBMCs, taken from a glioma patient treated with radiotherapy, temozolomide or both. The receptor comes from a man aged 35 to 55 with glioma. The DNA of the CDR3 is TGTGCCAGCAGCGTAGGGGAGAGGGACACTGAAGCTTTCTTT. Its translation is CASSVGERDTEAFF.